Reported below is one T cell receptor beta chain. Its recognized antigen is unknown. No base quality values were provided; no much bigger clone lies one nucleotide off. V loses 1 base, J loses 1 base, and the germline ends lie 7 bases apart. Including the terminal cysteine and phenylalanine, the CDR3 comprises 15 residues. The read is trimmed to its CDR3 DNA, 45 bases read in frame from base 1. Per the germline V gene, KGHSH is the CDR1 and LQKENI is the CDR2. This sample is drawn from a study of T cells in localized non-small cell lung cancer (dated by TCRdb to the early 2020s). With regard to the full study: The study examined T cell repertoires in approximately 240 patients with early-stage NSCLC and compared tumors with uninvolved tumor-adjacent lungs. All 240 or so NSCLC patients in the cohort were treatment-naive and had localized lung tumors that were resected. A mean age of around 69 years was recorded for the NSCLC patients, of whom around 140 were male and more than 85 were female. The study at large found these results: Higher blood T cell density associated with longer overall survival, while higher adjacent-lung clonality associated with shorter survival. Since the design was exploratory, TCR variables were selected using unadjusted p-values with no false-discovery rate correction. A median of approximately 62 of the top 100 tumor clones turned up in the paired uninvolved adjacent lung, and under 30 of those clones also ranked among the top 100 of that same adjacent lung. Because multi-region tumor sequencing was not performed, intratumor heterogeneity could not be ruled out. Uninvolved tumor-adjacent lung showed the highest T cell clonality, higher than tumor, which suggests more focused antigenic responses in the uninvolved tumor-adjacent lung.

At diagnosis, tumor, uninvolved tumor-adjacent lung and peripheral blood were collected and then preserved as a mix of FFPE and fresh-frozen material. For TCR repertoire profiling, blood samples were analyzed in the form of peripheral blood mononuclear cells. The immunoSEQ Assay was used to sequence TCR beta CDR3 regions from DNA. Regarding the original processing steps: T cell density was computed as TCR beta template counts normalized to usable DNA estimated by amplifying housekeeping genes. The preseqR package was used to estimate richness by extrapolating to 400,000 templates for PBMC samples and to 120,000 templates for tissue samples. Clonality was taken to be one minus Pielou's evenness. Tissue-enriched TCRs were identified through differential abundance testing performed on productive amino-acid clonotypes, with a minimum total count of 5 and an alpha of 0.1. The Jaccard Index and the Morisita Overlap Index were used to quantify repertoire overlap between compartments. GLIPH grouped TCR beta CDR3s together with public tetramer-defined viral CDR3s, and a viral motif had to include at least three viral sequences and also show V-gene enrichment. Sourced from immuneACCESS, this table was stored by TCRdb with only in-frame sequences that have V and J called. A share of the clones is absent; for the studies checked, an unresolved V gene accounts for under half, and the remainder has no known explanation. V and J calls and clone size are as listed in that table; D and trimming were resolved from the DNA. Within this sample are tens of thousands of clones, with approximately 90% of them counted one time only. The ten largest clones capture just under 20% of the sample.

This clonotype was sampled from a man aged 35 to 69 with stage I lung adenocarcinoma. Sequenced here: peripheral blood, sampled before any cancer treatment. The sequence joins TRBV18 to TRBJ2-2; the D gene is perhaps TRBD2, on 5 matching bases. In nucleotide form, the sequence is TGTGCCAGCTCACCACTGGCGGGGAACACCGGGGAGCTGTTTTTT. Its protein product is CASSPLAGNTGELFF. The entire variable domain, with the stretches around the CDR3 drawn from the reference TRBV18 and TRBJ2-2 proteins, is NAGVMQNPRHLVRRRGQEARLRCSPMKGHSHVYWYRQLPEEGLKFMVYLQKENIIDESGMPKERFSAEFPKEGPSILRIQQVVRGDSAAYFCASSPLAGNTGELFFGEGSRLTVL.